These 20 T cell receptor beta chains share one sample of origin, sequenced in a study of blood T cell repertoires in COVID-19. Profiled with immunoSEQ multiplex PCR; TCRdb holds only in-frame clones, not every one. The table lists some 46,000 clones, 82% of them singletons. The source material was peripheral blood. The receptors shown here come from a woman in her sixties or seventies with acute or convalescent COVID-19.

V gene TRBV9 combines with J gene TRBJ1-3; D may be TRBD1 (6 bases). This CDR3 contains 16 residues. Germline V CDR1 and CDR2: SGDLS, YYNGEE. V was trimmed by 4 bases and J by 0 bases, leaving 14 bases between them. CDR3 protein: CASSSRQAYSGNTIYF. The DNA of the CDR3 is TGTGCCAGCAGCTCTCGACAGGCCTACTCTGGAAACACCATATATTTT.

The table lists this clone with a few counts. The chain has TRBV6-2 or TRBV6-3 and TRBJ2-7; 7 bases map to TRBD2. V shed 7 bases, J shed 3 bases, and the junction held 9 bases outside the gene matches. This CDR3 comprises 14 residues. Germline V gives CDR1 MNHEY, CDR2 SVGEGT. CDR3 region: CASTPSGGSYEQYF. Here the CDR3 DNA reads TGTGCCAGCACCCCATCGGGGGGTAGCTACGAGCAGTACTTC.

This CDR3 is CAITRDSYTDTQYF. The CDR3 coding sequence is TGTGCCATCACCAGGGACAGCTACACAGATACGCAGTATTTT. The V and J genes are TRBV10-3 and TRBJ2-3; 7 bases fit TRBD1. The germline V gene has CDR1 ENHRY and CDR2 SYGVKD. J lost 2 bases, V lost 7 bases, and 6 bases had no gene match. The CDR3 runs 14 residues.

CDR3 nucleotide sequence: TGCAGTGCCAAGCTCGGAAACACCATATATTTT. As protein: CSAKLGNTIYF. The chain uses TRBV20-1 and TRBJ1-3; D unresolved. V lost 6 bases and J lost 4, with 7 bases in between. From germline, CDR1 is DFQATT and CDR2 SNEGSKA (reference sequence). The CDR3 runs 11 residues.

The genes are TRBV20-1 and TRBJ2-1, with D tentatively TRBD2 (5 bases). The V gene's germline CDR1 is DFQATT and CDR2 SNEGSKA (reference sequence). The ends were cut back, 7 bases at V and 7 bases at J, with 11 bases in the middle. This CDR3 is built from 11 residues. CDR3 in DNA: TGCAGTGGGATTGGGAGTAATGAGCAGTTCTTC. It translates to CSGIGSNEQFF.

Comments on this clone: A read error may produce the germline difference seen at one junction end. CDR3 loop: CASRTGTNSGYTF. DNA of the CDR3: TGTGCCAGCAGAACCGGGACAAACTCTGGCTACACCTTC. The chain uses TRBV2 and TRBJ1-2; D might be TRBD1 (6 bases). This CDR3 has 13 residues. The germline V gene encodes CDR1 SNHLY and CDR2 FYNNEI.

The CDR3 is CATSDASGPANTGELFF. DNA for the CDR3: TGTGCCACCAGTGATGCCTCGGGTCCCGCGAACACCGGGGAGCTGTTTTTT. The chain recombines TRBV24-1 with TRBJ2-2; D call uncertain. V was trimmed by 3 bases and J by 0 bases, leaving 13 bases between them. This CDR3 spans 17 amino acids. Germline-derived CDR1 and CDR2 are KGHDR and SFDVKD.

This clone was found a few times. The chain combines TRBV5-1 with TRBJ1-2; 9 nucleotides match TRBD1. Trimming cost V 0 bases and J 4 bases; bases outside gene matches: 1. This CDR3 spans 14 amino acids. CDR1 is SGHRS and CDR2 is YFSETQ in the germline V gene. For the CDR3, the DNA is TGCGCCAGCAGCTTGGGGGGACAGGGCTATGGCTACACCTTC. Amino acid sequence: CASSLGGQGYGYTF.

J is TRBJ1-2 and V is TRBV19, with 7 positions matching TRBD1. This CDR3 contains 18 residues. V lost 5 bases to trimming and J lost 0 bases; unmatched junction nucleotides: 15. The germline gives CDR1 LNHDA, CDR2 SQIVND (reference sequence). The CDR3 DNA follows: TGTGCCAGTAGTGCCCTAGGAGGGGGCCCTCCGACTAACTATGGCTACACCTTC. It translates to CASSALGGGPPTNYGYTF.

The chain combines TRBV5-1 with TRBJ2-2, with 10 bases lining up with TRBD2. Germline V gene sequence: CDR1 SGHRS, CDR2 YFSETQ. The CDR3 sequence is 16 residues long. J was trimmed by 4 bases and V by 5 bases; bases with no gene match: 8. CDR3 bases: TGCGCCAGCAGTCATCGGACTAGCGGAGGCACCGGGGAGCTGTTTTTT. Amino acids: CASSHRTSGGTGELFF.

The genes are TRBV10-3 and TRBJ2-1; D gene unclear. The CDR3 has 14 residues. CDR1 ENHRY and CDR2 SYGVKD come from the germline V gene. Trimming stripped 2 bases from V and 5 bases from J, with 10 bases between. DNA for the CDR3: TGTGCCATCAGTGAGATGAGCGTGAACAATGAGCAGTTCTTC. Translated: CAISEMSVNNEQFF.

The chain is built from TRBV11-2 and TRBJ1-6; 11 bases align to TRBD1. The J segment lost 6 bases and the V segment lost 3 bases, leaving 1 base of the junction unmatched. The CDR3 is made up of 15 amino acids. CDR1 and CDR2 (germline): SGHAT, FQNNGV. The CDR3 loop is CASSLDRGLNSPLHF. CDR3 DNA: TGTGCCAGCAGCTTGGACAGGGGGCTTAATTCACCCCTCCACTTT.

The chain couples TRBV15 to TRBJ2-7; D might be TRBD1 (6 bases). Germline-derived CDR1 and CDR2 are LNHNV and YYDKDF (reference sequence). V lost 5 bases and J 4 bases, leaving 18 bases between the germline ends. The CDR3 is 15 amino acids. The CDR3 loop is CATSQLWAGEYEQYF. Written as DNA, the CDR3 is TGTGCCACCAGCCAATTATGGGCAGGGGAATACGAGCAGTACTTC.

A few counts support this clone. The chain recombines TRBV9 with TRBJ1-5; TRBD1 matches at 7 bases. CDR3 size: 14 residues. Germline CDR1 and CDR2: SGDLS and YYNGEE. The junction had 3 bases not matched to a gene; V was cut back by 2 bases and J by 4 bases. The CDR3 DNA reads TGTGCCAGCAGCGTGGGACAGAGTAATCAGCCCCAGCATTTT. It translates to CASSVGQSNQPQHF. Drawing the rest from reference TRBV9 and TRBJ1-5, the complete variable domain is DSGVTQTPKHLITATGQRVTLRCSPRSGDLSVYWYQQSLDQGLQFLIQYYNGEERAKGNILERFSAQQFPDLHSELNLSSLELGDSALYFCASSVGQSNQPQHFGDGTRLSIL.

The chain carries TRBV27 and TRBJ1-1, with 8 bases that match TRBD1. This CDR3 contains 15 residues. After removal of 6 bases from V and 7 bases from J, the junction contained 13 bases not matched to a gene. CDR1 and CDR2 from the germline V gene are MNHEY and SMNVEV (reference sequence). CDR3 in amino acids: CASSLIGQGASEAFF. The DNA for the CDR3 is TGTGCCAGCAGCCTAATAGGACAGGGAGCAAGTGAAGCTTTCTTT.

This clone came up once. The chain has TRBV10-3 and TRBJ1-1; 8 bases map to TRBD1. This CDR3 has 15 amino acids. V was pared by 8 bases and J by 0 bases, with 8 bases of the junction left unmatched. Germline CDR1 ENHRY, CDR2 SYGVKD. The chain's CDR3 is CAIGGRGPVNTEAFF. The DNA for the CDR3 is TGTGCCATCGGAGGCAGGGGGCCAGTGAACACTGAAGCTTTCTTT.

This chain joins TRBV13 and TRBJ2-1; no firm D call. Germline CDR1 PRHDT, CDR2 FYEKMQ (reference sequence). The CDR3 extends over 11 amino acids. Trimming shortened V by 4 bases and J by 9 bases, and 7 bases separated the two germline ends. CDR3 protein: CASSSGVEQFF. DNA for the CDR3: TGTGCCAGCAGCTCCGGAGTTGAGCAGTTCTTC.

V and J are TRBV29-1 and TRBJ2-3, with D possibly being TRBD1 (5 bases). The CDR3 spans 11 residues. Germline lookup yields CDR1 SQVTM and CDR2 ANQGSEA. V gave up 4 bases and J gave up 5 bases, with 7 bases separating them. The CDR3 loop is CSVAGLDTQYF. CDR3 DNA sequence: TGCAGCGTTGCAGGGTTAGATACGCAGTATTTT.

The chain recombines TRBV12-3 or TRBV12-4 with TRBJ1-1; tentatively, D is TRBD1 (6 bases). CDR3 length: 13 residues. V was clipped by 6 bases and J by 2 bases, with 10 bases between them. Here the CDR3 DNA reads TGTGCCAGCAGGAGGGACACTAACACTGAAGCTTTCTTT. Its protein is CASRRDTNTEAFF.

This clone came up once. The gene calls are TRBV2 and TRBJ1-1, with 8 bases aligning to TRBD1. CDR3 size: 13 residues. V shed 8 bases and J 6 bases; nucleotides not matched to a gene: 8. Germline lookup yields CDR1 SNHLY and CDR2 FYNNEI. This chain's CDR3 is CASSGQGLAEAFF. CDR3 nucleotide sequence: TGTGCCAGCTCTGGACAGGGACTCGCTGAAGCTTTCTTT. Full variable domain (remainder filled in from reference TRBV2 and TRBJ1-1): EPEVTQTPSHQVTQMGQEVILRCVPISNHLYFYWYRQILGQKVEFLVSFYNNEISEKSEIFDDQFSVERPDGSNFTLKIRSTKLEDSAMYFCASSGQGLAEAFFGQGTRLTVV.